These T cell receptor beta chains were read from a single sample in a study of shared T cell receptors in the human thymus. Generated by immunoSEQ multiplex PCR, the TCRdb table keeps only in-frame clones and is missing some. The sample lists tens of thousands of clones; about 95% were seen once. Sequenced sample: thymocytes. The source of these receptors is a human donor. Each CDR3 is given with its conserved first and last residue. A D gene is named only where the DNA matches it firmly. The size of a clone is reported for some rows only, either as once, few or many, or as a class for expanded clones.

V	D	J	size	DNA	CDR3
TRBV5-1	-	TRBJ1-3	-	TGCGCCAGCAGCTTGGATGCACCTGGAAACACCATATATTTT	CASSLDAPGNTIYF
TRBV2	-	TRBJ1-3	-	TGTGCCAGCAGTGATGCTGGCGGTCCAACAGGAAACACCATATATTTT	CASSDAGGPTGNTIYF
TRBV28	-	TRBJ2-7	-	-	CASSFGPGPSYEQYF
TRBV5-6	TRBD1	TRBJ1-1	-	TGTGCCGGGACTGGTGGACAGGGGAACACTGAAGCTTTCTTT	CAGTGGQGNTEAFF
TRBV5-1	TRBD1	TRBJ1-6	-	TGCGCCAGCAGCGCTGGACAGGGGAACGGCTCCTATAATTCACCCCTCCACTTT	CASSAGQGNGSYNSPLHF
TRBV10-3	TRBD2	TRBJ2-1	-	TGTGCCATCAGTGAGAAAGCCGGGACTAGCGGGGGCCTTTACAATGAGCAGTTCTTC	CAISEKAGTSGGLYNEQFF
TRBV2	-	TRBJ2-1	-	TGTGCCAGCAGTTCCCTCGGTGTTATCTCCTACAATGAGCAGTTCTTC	CASSSLGVISYNEQFF
TRBV7-6	-	TRBJ1-4	-	TGTGCCAGCAGCTTCTCGGACGGCCTTAATGAAAAACTGTTTTTT	CASSFSDGLNEKLFF
TRBV11-2	-	TRBJ1-6	-	TGTGCCAGCAGCGGTGTAGACGGACCTGCGCCCCTGAATTCACCCCTCCACTTT	CASSGVDGPAPLNSPLHF
TRBV5-3	-	TRBJ1-5	-	TGTGCCAGAAGCTTGAAGCAACAGGGCGGCAATCAGCCCCAGCATTTT	CARSLKQQGGNQPQHF
TRBV19	-	TRBJ2-7	-	TGTGCCAGTAGTACCGGACAGAGCTCCTACGAGCAGTACTTC	CASSTGQSSYEQYF
TRBV28	TRBD2	TRBJ2-3	-	TGTGCCAGCAGTACTCGGCGGGGGGGGCCGGGGGCGCAGTATTTT	CASSTRRGGPGAQYF
TRBV2	-	TRBJ2-7	few	TGTGCCAGCAGTGATCTCTCGTACGAGCAGTACTTC	CASSDLSYEQYF
TRBV6-5	-	TRBJ2-7	-	TGTGCCAGCAGTTCTTACCGTTACCCGGACTCCTACGAGCAGTACTTC	CASSSYRYPDSYEQYF
TRBV7-3	-	TRBJ2-2	-	TGTGCCAGCAGCTTAAAAACCGAAAGTCGTAACAGAGACACCGGGGAGCTGTTTTTT	CASSLKTESRNRDTGELFF
TRBV25-1	TRBD2	TRBJ2-1	-	TGTGCCAGCAGTCCTACCCTCTCGGGGGGATTGGTGGATGAGCAGTTCTTC	CASSPTLSGGLVDEQFF
TRBV11-2	-	TRBJ2-7	-	TGTGCCAGCAGCTTATCGGTGCAGTACTTC	CASSLSVQYF
TRBV7-6	TRBD1	TRBJ2-2	-	TGTGCCAGCAGCCATGACAGGGTGATGAACACCGGGGAGCTGTTTTTT	CASSHDRVMNTGELFF
TRBV15	-	TRBJ1-2	-	TGTGCCACCAGCAGAGATGGGGCAGGGAGAGCTAACTATGGCTACACCTTC	CATSRDGAGRANYGYTF
TRBV18	-	TRBJ1-6	-	TGTGCCAGCTCACTTTACGCCTGGACAGACAATAATTCACCCCTCCACTTT	CASSLYAWTDNNSPLHF
TRBV19	TRBD1	TRBJ2-3	-	TGTGCCAGTAGGGACAGGGGATCAGATACGCAGTATTTT	CASRDRGSDTQYF
TRBV18	-	TRBJ1-2	-	TGTGCCAGCTCACCAGCCCCGCTCAGGGCTAACTATGGCTACACCTTC	CASSPAPLRANYGYTF
TRBV4-1	-	TRBJ1-3	-	TGCGCCAGCAGCCACCCCGGGGGGCGACAGTTCCCTGGAAACACCATATATTTT	CASSHPGGRQFPGNTIYF
TRBV28	TRBD1	TRBJ2-1	-	TGTGCCAGCAGATCTATCCGGGACAGGGAGTACAATGAGCAGTTCTTC	CASRSIRDREYNEQFF
TRBV7-9	TRBD1	TRBJ1-3	once	TGTGCCAGCAGCTTGGCCGGGACAGCAGAAGGAAACACCATATATTTT	CASSLAGTAEGNTIYF
TRBV15	-	TRBJ1-4	-	TGTGCCACCAGCAGAGATATAGGGGGGGAAGGAAAACTGTTTTTT	CATSRDIGGEGKLFF
TRBV10-3	-	TRBJ2-7	-	TGTGCCATCAGTGATTGGATCTCACCGGGCTCCTACGAGCAGTACTTC	CAISDWISPGSYEQYF
TRBV10-2	TRBD1	TRBJ1-2	-	TGCGCCAGCAGTTTTTTGTGGGACAGCCCTATAGGCTACACCTTC	CASSFLWDSPIGYTF
TRBV28	TRBD1	TRBJ2-6	-	TGTGCCAGCAGTTCTCAGACAGGGATCCGCTCTGGGGCCAACGTCCTGACTTTC	CASSSQTGIRSGANVLTF
TRBV5-1	TRBD1	TRBJ2-7	-	TGCGCCAGCTCTCCAGGACAGGGACTCTACGAGCAGTACTTC	CASSPGQGLYEQYF
TRBV4-1	-	TRBJ2-1	-	TGCGCCAGCAGCCAAGAGGGACGAGCGGGGAGGGGGGGGAATGAGCAGTTCTTC	CASSQEGRAGRGGNEQFF
TRBV4-3	TRBD2	TRBJ2-5	-	TGCGCCAGCAGCCAAGATCAGCGGGGGGGCCCTTGTGGGACCCAGTACTTC	CASSQDQRGGPCGTQYF
TRBV19	-	TRBJ1-5	-	TGTGCCAGTAGCCCCCAGGGGACCCTAGCCAGCAATCAGCCCCAGCATTTT	CASSPQGTLASNQPQHF
TRBV9	-	TRBJ2-1	once	TGTGCCAGCAGCGTAGAGGTGGGGGGCCGAGATGATGAGCAGTTCTTC	CASSVEVGGRDDEQFF
TRBV7-8	-	TRBJ1-1	-	TGTGCCAGCAGAACCTCAGGGAACACTGAAGCTTTCTTT	CASRTSGNTEAFF
TRBV4-1	-	TRBJ1-2	-	TGCGCCAGCAGCCAAGATGGCCCGCACTTATATGGCTACACCTTC	CASSQDGPHLYGYTF
TRBV4-1	TRBD1	TRBJ2-5	-	TGCGCCAGCAGCCAACGTACAGGGGTGGGAGAGACCCAGTACTTC	CASSQRTGVGETQYF
TRBV6-1	-	TRBJ2-1	-	TGTGCCAGCAGTTTCTCAGGGGACAATGAGCAGTTCTTC	CASSFSGDNEQFF